This T cell receptor beta chain originates from a study of blood T cell repertoires in COVID-19. About the study: Specimens from acute and convalescent COVID-19 originated in the United States, Italy and Spain. PBMCs, B-cell-depleted T cells, or T cells provided the cDNA or gDNA that made up the material.

Methods used by the authors: Amplification of reference gene primers provided the estimated nucleated cell counts. The protocol was immunoSEQ multiplex PCR, while the TCRdb copy is restricted to in-frame clones and leaves out a portion. From that table come the V and J calls and clone size; the DNA was used to work out D and trimming. The sample shows 150,000 to 190,000 clones, 88% of them seen only once. Only one count was recorded for this clone. The CDR3 runs 15 residues. CDR1 is SGHDT and CDR2 is YYEEEE in the germline V gene. After removal of 3 bases from V and 4 bases from J, the junction contained 8 bases not matched to a gene.

Input material: peripheral blood. The chain recombines TRBV5-6 with TRBJ1-1; 8 bases match TRBD1. This receptor was taken from a woman aged 70-85 years with acute or convalescent COVID-19. The chain's CDR3 is CASSSRRTGPTEAFF. CDR3 sequence (DNA): TGTGCCAGCAGCTCGAGGAGGACAGGGCCCACTGAAGCTTTCTTT.